The 18 T cell receptor beta chains in this list originate from one sample, sequenced in a study of blood T cell repertoires in COVID-19. The table came from immunoSEQ multiplex PCR; TCRdb's copy has only in-frame clones and leaves some out. The sample lists roughly 200,000 clones; approximately 83% were seen once. The sequencing input was peripheral blood. These receptors all come from a human donor in a cohort sampled during active COVID-19.

J is TRBJ1-4 and V is TRBV16; 7 positions agree with TRBD1. The length of the CDR3 is 13 residues. The germline CDR1 and CDR2 sequences are KGHSY and FQNENV. V was pared by 5 bases and J by 7 bases, with 4 bases of the junction left unmatched. This CDR3 is CASSSGGGEKLFF. The CDR3 DNA sequence: TGTGCCAGCAGCTCAGGGGGTGGTGAAAAACTGTTTTTT.

The chain links TRBV11-2 to TRBJ2-5; possibly TRBD2 for D (6 bases). The CDR3 extends over 14 amino acids. Germline values: CDR1 SGHAT, CDR2 FQNNGV. V was pared by 2 bases and J by 5 bases, with 12 bases between. Written as DNA, the CDR3 is TGTGCCAGCAGCTTAAAGCGGGTCAGCGAGACCCAGTACTTC. This translates into CASSLKRVSETQYF. The full variable domain, with the rest looked up from reference TRBV11-2 and TRBJ2-5, is EAGVAQSPRYKIIEKRQSVAFWCNPISGHATLYWYQQILGQGPKLLIQFQNNGVVDDSQLPKDRFSAERLKGVDSTLKIQPAKLEDSAVYLCASSLKRVSETQYFGPGTRLLVL.

V and J are TRBV23-1 and TRBJ2-5; 7 nucleotides agree with TRBD1. TRBV23-1 is reported as an ORF; its role is uncertain. CDR3 length: 15 residues. The ends lost 2 bases at V and 7 bases at J; junction bases unmatched: 10. The CDR3 coding sequence is TGCGCCAGCAGTCAACCCAACAGGGGATCGGGGACCCAGTACTTC. It is translated as CASSQPNRGSGTQYF.

This clone was counted between two and nine times. The chain combines TRBV7-8 with TRBJ2-7; TRBD2 matches at 8 bases. V trimming: 4 bases; J trimming: 3 bases; junction bases outside the gene matches: 8. Per the germline V gene, CDR1 is SGHVS and CDR2 is FQNEAQ. The CDR3 is made up of 15 amino acids. CDR3 sequence (DNA): TGTGCCAGCAGCTGGGGGACTAGTGCACTCTACGAGCAGTACTTC. It is translated as CASSWGTSALYEQYF.

The chain recombines TRBV28 with TRBJ1-2; 7 nucleotides match TRBD1. CDR1 and CDR2 (germline): MDHEN, SYDVKM. The CDR3 covers 13 residues. The ends lost 4 bases at V and 2 bases at J; junction bases unmatched: 1. CDR3 sequence reads: CASSSGQNYGYTF. As DNA, the CDR3 is TGTGCCAGCAGTTCGGGACAGAACTATGGCTACACCTTC.

The chain uses TRBV19 and TRBJ1-6; TRBD1 might be the D (5 bases). Trimming pared 4 bases from V and 9 bases from J, leaving 10 bases between. This CDR3 spans 13 amino acids. Germline CDR1 and CDR2: LNHDA and SQIVND (reference sequence). CDR3 sequence: CASSRPGGSPLHF. The CDR3 DNA is TGTGCCAGTAGTAGACCGGGGGGTTCACCCCTCCACTTT.

The J gene is TRBJ1-2, the V gene TRBV6-6, with 7 bases matching TRBD1. The length of the CDR3 is 15 residues. Trimming cost V 7 bases and J 8 bases; bases outside gene matches: 16. CDR1 and CDR2 (germline): MNHNY, SVGAGI (reference sequence). CDR3 amino acids: CASISTDRLEAGYTF. For the CDR3, the DNA is TGTGCCAGCATTTCGACGGACAGGTTAGAGGCGGGCTACACCTTC.

The rearrangement links TRBV9 to TRBJ2-5, with 8 bases fitting TRBD2. The CDR3 consists of 14 residues. V was pared by 3 bases and J by 1 base, with 2 bases of the junction left unmatched. Germline V gene lookup returns CDR1 SGDLS and CDR2 YYNGEE. The CDR3 is CASSAAGGQETQYF. The CDR3 region has the DNA TGTGCCAGCAGCGCGGCGGGGGGCCAAGAGACCCAGTACTTC. Looking up the rest from reference TRBV9 and TRBJ2-5 gives the full variable domain: DSGVTQTPKHLITATGQRVTLRCSPRSGDLSVYWYQQSLDQGLQFLIQYYNGEERAKGNILERFSAQQFPDLHSELNLSSLELGDSALYFCASSAAGGQETQYFGPGTRLLVL.

The chain combines TRBV5-6 with TRBJ1-5, with D maybe TRBD1 (6 bases). There are 15 residues in the CDR3. CDR1 is SGHDT, CDR2 YYEEEE, per germline. V dropped 3 bases and J dropped 5 bases, with 15 bases sitting between them. The CDR3 reads CASSSNRDGHQPQHF. The CDR3 nucleotides read TGTGCCAGCAGCTCCAACAGGGATGGGCATCAGCCCCAGCATTTT.

CDR3 residues: CASSVGSGGAYEQYF. The CDR3, as DNA: TGTGCCAGCAGCGTAGGGAGCGGGGGGGCCTACGAGCAGTACTTC. V and J are TRBV9 and TRBJ2-7, with 10 bases aligning to TRBD2. Trimming removed 0 bases from V and 2 bases from J; junction bases left unmatched: 2. The V gene's germline CDR1 is SGDLS and CDR2 YYNGEE. This CDR3 is built from 15 residues.

V usage is TRBV12-3 or TRBV12-4 and J usage is TRBJ1-6; D not certain. The CDR3 length is 13 residues. Trimming cost V 1 base and J 7 bases, with 5 bases left between them. CDR3 protein: CASSLVANSPLHF. The DNA for the CDR3 is TGTGCCAGCAGTTTAGTTGCGAATTCACCCCTCCACTTT.

The V and J genes are TRBV19 and TRBJ1-2, with 8 bases identical to TRBD1. CDR1 and CDR2 (germline): LNHDA, SQIVND (reference sequence). V lost 2 bases to trimming and J lost 7 bases; unmatched junction nucleotides: 6. The CDR3 is made up of 14 amino acids. The chain's CDR3 is CASSIKGQGPGYTF. CDR3 DNA: TGTGCCAGTAGTATAAAAGGACAGGGCCCTGGCTACACCTTC.

V is TRBV28 and J is TRBJ1-1; a weak D match, TRBD1 (6 bases). The CDR3 length is 15 residues. Trimming shortened V by 6 bases and J by 0 bases, and 14 bases separated the two germline ends. The V gene's germline CDR1 is MDHEN and CDR2 SYDVKM. In DNA, the CDR3 is TGTGCCAGCAGCCAAGGGGGGGGCGTGAACACTGAAGCTTTCTTT. It codes for CASSQGGGVNTEAFF.

The chain carries TRBV2 and TRBJ2-7; possible D gene TRBD1, 6 bases. Germline V lookup: CDR1 SNHLY, CDR2 FYNNEI. Trimming removed 5 bases at V and 3 bases at J, with 17 bases between. This CDR3 is 15 amino acids long. The CDR3 protein is CASSQGRTDYYEQYF. Here the CDR3 DNA reads TGTGCCAGCAGTCAAGGACGGACAGATTACTACGAGCAGTACTTC.

The chain combines TRBV7-2 with TRBJ2-3; a weak D match, TRBD2 (6 bases). Trimming stripped 5 bases from V and 6 bases from J, with 18 bases between. Germline V CDR1 and CDR2: SGHTA, FQGNSA. The CDR3 has 15 amino acids. In nucleotides, the CDR3 is TGTGCCAGCAGCGTCTCTCGGGGGTTTACGGATACGCAGTATTTT. Residues: CASSVSRGFTDTQYF.

This chain joins TRBV18 and TRBJ2-7; 9 nucleotides align to TRBD2. J lost 2 bases, V lost 2 bases, and 4 bases had no gene match. Germline V gene sequence: CDR1 KGHSH, CDR2 LQKENI. This CDR3 region has 15 residues. Here the CDR3 reads CASSPGASGTYEQYF. The CDR3 DNA reads as TGTGCCAGCTCACCAGGGGCTAGCGGGACCTACGAGCAGTACTTC.

The chain is built from TRBV27 and TRBJ2-1; 11 bases line up with TRBD2. Trimming at V came to 4 bases and at J to 4 bases, leaving 3 bases not matched to a gene. Germline CDR1 MNHEY, CDR2 SMNVEV (reference sequence). This CDR3 is 15 amino acids long. In nucleotides, the CDR3 is TGTGCCAGCAGTTCCGGGACTAGCGGTTACAATGAGCAGTTCTTC. This translates into CASSSGTSGYNEQFF.

This clone was seen more than once but under ten times. The gene calls are TRBV19 and TRBJ2-7, with 9 bases fitting TRBD2. The CDR3 is made up of 13 amino acids. J gave up 4 bases and V 6 bases, and 4 bases lay outside the gene matches. Germline CDR1 is LNHDA and CDR2 is SQIVND (reference sequence). The CDR3 bases are TGTGCCAGTAGGAGCGGGAGGCGGTACGAGCAGTACTTC. Its protein product is CASRSGRRYEQYF.